The text below deals with one TCR beta chain. The sample belongs to a study of blood T cell repertoires in COVID-19. In the study overall: The United States, Italy and Spain provided the acute and convalescent COVID-19 samples. T cells, B-cell-depleted T cells, or PBMCs provided the cDNA or gDNA that served as material.

CDR1 and CDR2 from the germline V gene are LNHDA and SQIVND (reference sequence). Trimming cost V 3 bases and J 10 bases, with 25 bases left between them. The CDR3 runs 17 residues. Under the authors' procedure: Reference gene primers were amplified, and this amplification served to estimate nucleated cell counts. Only in-frame clones appear in the TCRdb table, and some are missing; sequencing was by immunoSEQ multiplex PCR. V and J calls and clone size are given by that table; D and trimming were obtained from the DNA. The sample holds some 150,000 clones, about 86% seen once. The sample comprised peripheral blood. This TCR came from a woman over 75 in a cohort sampled during active or convalescent COVID-19. The chain combines TRBV19 with TRBJ2-1, with a possible D match to TRBD2 (6 bases). In DNA form, the CDR3 reads TGTGCCAGTAGTATCCCATCGGGACTCCCGGGAGTCATCGAGCAGTTCTTC. Encoded protein: CASSIPSGLPGVIEQFF.